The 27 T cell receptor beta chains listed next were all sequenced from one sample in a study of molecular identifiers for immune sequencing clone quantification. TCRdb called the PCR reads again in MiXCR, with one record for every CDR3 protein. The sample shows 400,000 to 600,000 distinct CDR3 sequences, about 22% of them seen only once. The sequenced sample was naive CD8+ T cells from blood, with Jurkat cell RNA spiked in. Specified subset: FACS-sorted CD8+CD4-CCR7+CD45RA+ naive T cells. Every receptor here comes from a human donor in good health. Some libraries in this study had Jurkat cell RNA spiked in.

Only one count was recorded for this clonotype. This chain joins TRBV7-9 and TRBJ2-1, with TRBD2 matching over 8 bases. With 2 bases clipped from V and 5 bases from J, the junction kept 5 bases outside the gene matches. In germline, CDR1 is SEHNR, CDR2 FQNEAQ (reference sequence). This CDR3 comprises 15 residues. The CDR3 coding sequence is TGTGCCAGCAGCTTATCGAGACTAGCGCACAATGAGCAGTTCTTC. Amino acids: CASSLSRLAHNEQFF.

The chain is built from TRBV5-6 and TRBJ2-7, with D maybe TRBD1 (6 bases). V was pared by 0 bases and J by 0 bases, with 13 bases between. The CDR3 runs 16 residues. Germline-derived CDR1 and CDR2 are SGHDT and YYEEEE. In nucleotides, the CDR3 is TGTGCCAGCAGCTTGGCGGTGACAGGCGGCTCCTACGAGCAGTACTTC. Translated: CASSLAVTGGSYEQYF.

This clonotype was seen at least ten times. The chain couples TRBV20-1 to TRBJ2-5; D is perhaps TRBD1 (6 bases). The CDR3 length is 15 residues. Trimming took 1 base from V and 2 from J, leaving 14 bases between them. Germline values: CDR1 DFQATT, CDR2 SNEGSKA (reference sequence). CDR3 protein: CSARVWGTPQETQYF. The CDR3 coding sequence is TGCAGTGCTAGAGTATGGGGGACACCGCAAGAGACCCAGTACTTC.

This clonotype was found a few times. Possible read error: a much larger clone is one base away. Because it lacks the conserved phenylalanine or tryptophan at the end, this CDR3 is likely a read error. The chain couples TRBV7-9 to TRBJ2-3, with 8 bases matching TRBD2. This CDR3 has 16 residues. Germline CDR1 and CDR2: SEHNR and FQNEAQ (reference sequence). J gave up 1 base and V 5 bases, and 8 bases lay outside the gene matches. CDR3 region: CASSDRLASRTDTQYL. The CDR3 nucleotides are TGTGCCAGCAGCGACCGACTAGCGAGTCGCACAGATACGCAGTATCTT.

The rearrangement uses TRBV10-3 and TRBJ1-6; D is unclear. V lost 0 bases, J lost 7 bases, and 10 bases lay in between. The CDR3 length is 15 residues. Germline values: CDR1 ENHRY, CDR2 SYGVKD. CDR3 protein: CAISESMENNSPLHF. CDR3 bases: TGTGCCATCAGTGAGTCGATGGAGAACAATTCACCCCTCCACTTT.

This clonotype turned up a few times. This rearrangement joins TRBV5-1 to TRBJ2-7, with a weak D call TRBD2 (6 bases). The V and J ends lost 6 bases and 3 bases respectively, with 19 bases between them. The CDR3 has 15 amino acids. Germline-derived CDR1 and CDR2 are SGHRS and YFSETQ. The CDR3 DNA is TGCGCCAGCATGGAGGGAGAAACTTTCTTCTACGAGCAGTACTTC. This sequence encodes CASMEGETFFYEQYF.

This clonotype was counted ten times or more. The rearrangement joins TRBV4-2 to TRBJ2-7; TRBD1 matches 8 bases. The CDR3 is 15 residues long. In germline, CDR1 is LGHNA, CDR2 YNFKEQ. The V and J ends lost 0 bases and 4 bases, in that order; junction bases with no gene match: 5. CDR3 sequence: CASSQDLTGGYEQYF. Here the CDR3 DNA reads TGTGCCAGCAGCCAAGATTTAACAGGGGGGTACGAGCAGTACTTC.

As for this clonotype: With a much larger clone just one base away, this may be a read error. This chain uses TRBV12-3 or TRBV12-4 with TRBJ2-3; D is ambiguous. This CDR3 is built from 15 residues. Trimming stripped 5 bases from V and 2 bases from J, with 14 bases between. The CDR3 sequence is CASSLSSQNTDTQYF. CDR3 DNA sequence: TGTGCCAGCAGTCTCAGCAGCCAAAACACAGATACGCAGTATTTT.

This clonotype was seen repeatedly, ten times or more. The CDR3 nucleotides are TGTGCCAGCAGCGAGAACACTGAAGCTTTCTTT. Translated, it gives CASSENTEAFF. The J gene is TRBJ1-1, the V gene TRBV7-2, with D unclear. This CDR3 comprises 11 residues. V was clipped by 5 bases and J by 1 base, with 2 bases between them. Germline CDR1 and CDR2: SGHTA and FQGNSA.

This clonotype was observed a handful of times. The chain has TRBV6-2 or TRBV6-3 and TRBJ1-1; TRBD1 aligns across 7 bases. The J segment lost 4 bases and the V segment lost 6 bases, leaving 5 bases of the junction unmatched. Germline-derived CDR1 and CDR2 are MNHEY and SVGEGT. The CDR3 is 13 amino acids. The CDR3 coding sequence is TGTGCCAGCAGACAGGGGCGCATCACTGAAGCTTTCTTT. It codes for CASRQGRITEAFF.

Here the CDR3 reads CSARPGTRAGSEGSNQPQHF. As DNA, the CDR3 is TGCAGTGCTAGACCCGGTACAAGGGCCGGAAGCGAGGGTAGCAATCAGCCCCAGCATTTT. The V and J genes are TRBV20-1 and TRBJ1-5; D unclear. The V and J ends lost 2 bases and 0 bases respectively, with 26 bases between them. This CDR3 region has 20 residues. CDR1 and CDR2 from the germline V gene are DFQATT and SNEGSKA (reference sequence).

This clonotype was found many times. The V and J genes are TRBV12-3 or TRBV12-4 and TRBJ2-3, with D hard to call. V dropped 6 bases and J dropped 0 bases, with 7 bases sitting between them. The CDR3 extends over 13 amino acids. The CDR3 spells CASSDVSTDTQYF. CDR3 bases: TGTGCCAGCAGCGATGTTAGCACAGATACGCAGTATTTT.

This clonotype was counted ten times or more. The CDR3, as DNA: TGTGCCAGCAGCCCCGCCCCAGGGGGTGGCGGGGAGCTGTTTTTT. Protein product: CASSPAPGGGGELFF. The rearrangement joins TRBV7-6 to TRBJ2-2, with 7 bases aligning to TRBD1. The CDR3 contains 15 residues. Germline CDR1 SGHVS, CDR2 FNYEAQ. The V and J ends lost 5 bases and 7 bases, in that order; junction bases with no gene match: 10.

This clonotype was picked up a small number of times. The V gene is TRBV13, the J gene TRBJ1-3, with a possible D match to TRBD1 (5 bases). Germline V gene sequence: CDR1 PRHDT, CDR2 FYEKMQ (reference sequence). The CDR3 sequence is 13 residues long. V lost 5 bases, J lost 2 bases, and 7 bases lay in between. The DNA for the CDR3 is TGTGCCAGCAGCCAGGGTGCTGGAAACACCATATATTTT. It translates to CASSQGAGNTIYF.

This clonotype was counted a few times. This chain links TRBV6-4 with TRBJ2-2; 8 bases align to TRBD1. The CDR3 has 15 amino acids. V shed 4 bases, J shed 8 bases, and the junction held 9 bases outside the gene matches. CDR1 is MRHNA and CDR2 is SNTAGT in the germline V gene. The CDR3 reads CASSVGQGASGELFF. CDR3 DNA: TGTGCCAGCAGTGTCGGGCAGGGGGCATCGGGGGAGCTGTTTTTT.

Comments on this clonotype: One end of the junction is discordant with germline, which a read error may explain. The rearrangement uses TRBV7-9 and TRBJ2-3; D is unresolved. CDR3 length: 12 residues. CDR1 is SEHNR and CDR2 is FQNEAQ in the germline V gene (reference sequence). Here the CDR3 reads CASSLYEYTQCF. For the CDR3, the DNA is TGTGCCAGCAGCTTGTATGAGTATACGCAGTGTTTT.

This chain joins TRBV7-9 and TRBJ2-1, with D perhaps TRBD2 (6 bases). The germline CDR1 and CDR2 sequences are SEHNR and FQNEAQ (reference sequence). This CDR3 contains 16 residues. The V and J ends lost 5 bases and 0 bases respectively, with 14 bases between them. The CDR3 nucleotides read TGTGCCAGCAGCCCGGGGGATAGGAGCTCCTACAATGAGCAGTTCTTC. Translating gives CASSPGDRSSYNEQFF.

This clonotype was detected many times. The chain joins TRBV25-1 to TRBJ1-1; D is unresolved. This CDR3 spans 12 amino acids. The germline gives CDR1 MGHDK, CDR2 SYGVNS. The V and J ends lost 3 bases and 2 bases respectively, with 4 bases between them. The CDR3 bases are TGTGCCAGCAGTGACTTCAACACTGAAGCTTTCTTT. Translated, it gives CASSDFNTEAFF.

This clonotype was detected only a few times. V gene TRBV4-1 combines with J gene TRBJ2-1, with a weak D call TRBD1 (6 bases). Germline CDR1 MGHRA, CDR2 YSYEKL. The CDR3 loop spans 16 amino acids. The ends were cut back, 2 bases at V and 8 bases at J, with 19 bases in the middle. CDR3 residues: CASSQQAGGALYEQFF. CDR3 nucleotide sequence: TGCGCCAGCAGCCAACAGGCTGGGGGCGCGTTATATGAGCAGTTCTTC.

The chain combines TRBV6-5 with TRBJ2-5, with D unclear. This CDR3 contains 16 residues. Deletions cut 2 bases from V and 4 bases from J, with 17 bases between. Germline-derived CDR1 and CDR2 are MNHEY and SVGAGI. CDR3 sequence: CASSYGPMPRGETQYF. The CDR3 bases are TGTGCCAGCAGTTACGGGCCCATGCCACGTGGAGAGACCCAGTACTTC.

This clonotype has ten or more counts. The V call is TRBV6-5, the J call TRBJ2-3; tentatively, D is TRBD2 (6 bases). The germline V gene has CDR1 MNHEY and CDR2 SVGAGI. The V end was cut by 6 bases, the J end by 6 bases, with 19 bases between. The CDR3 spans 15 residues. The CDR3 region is CASSQGSLGRDTQYF. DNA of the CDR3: TGTGCCAGCAGCCAGGGATCACTGGGGAGGGATACGCAGTATTTT.

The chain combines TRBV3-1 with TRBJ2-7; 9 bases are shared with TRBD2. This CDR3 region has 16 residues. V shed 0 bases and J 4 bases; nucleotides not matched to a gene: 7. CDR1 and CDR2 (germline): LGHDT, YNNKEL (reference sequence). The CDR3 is CASSQDPGSGSYEQYF. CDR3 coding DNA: TGTGCCAGCAGCCAAGACCCCGGTAGCGGGAGTTACGAGCAGTACTTC.

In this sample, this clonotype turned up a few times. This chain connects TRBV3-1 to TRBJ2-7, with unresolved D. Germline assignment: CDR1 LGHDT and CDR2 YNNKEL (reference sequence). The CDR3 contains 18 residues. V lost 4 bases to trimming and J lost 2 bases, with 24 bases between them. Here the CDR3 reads CASSPRPIRNHKTYEQYF. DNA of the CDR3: TGTGCCAGCAGCCCTAGACCGATTCGAAATCATAAGACCTACGAGCAGTACTTC.

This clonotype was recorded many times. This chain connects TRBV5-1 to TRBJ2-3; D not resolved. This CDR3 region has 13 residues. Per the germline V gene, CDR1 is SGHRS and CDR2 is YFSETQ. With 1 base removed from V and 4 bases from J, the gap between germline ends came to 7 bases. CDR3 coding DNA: TGCGCCAGCAGCTTGAAGAGTCCAGATACGCAGTATTTT. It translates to CASSLKSPDTQYF.

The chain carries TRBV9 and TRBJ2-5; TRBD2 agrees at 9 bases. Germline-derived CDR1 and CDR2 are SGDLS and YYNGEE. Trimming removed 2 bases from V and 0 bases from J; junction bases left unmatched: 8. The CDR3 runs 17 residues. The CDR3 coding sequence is TGTGCCAGCAGCGTCTATCCGACTAGCGGATACCAAGAGACCCAGTACTTC. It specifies CASSVYPTSGYQETQYF.

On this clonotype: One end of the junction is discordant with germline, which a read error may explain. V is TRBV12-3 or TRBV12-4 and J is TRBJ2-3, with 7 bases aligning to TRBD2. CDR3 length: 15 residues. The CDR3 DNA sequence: TGTGCCAGCAGTGGCGGCGGGGGTAGCACAGATACGCGGTATTTT. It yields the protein CASSGGGGSTDTRYF.

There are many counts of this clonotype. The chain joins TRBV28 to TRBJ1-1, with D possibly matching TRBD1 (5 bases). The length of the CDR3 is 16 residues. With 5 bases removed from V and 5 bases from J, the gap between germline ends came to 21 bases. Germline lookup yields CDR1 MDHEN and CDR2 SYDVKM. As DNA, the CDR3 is TGTGCCAGCAGTATCGGGACCACTAACCTCGGTACTGAAGCTTTCTTT. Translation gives CASSIGTTNLGTEAFF. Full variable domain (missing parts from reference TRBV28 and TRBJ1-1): DVKVTQSSRYLVKRTGEKVFLECVQDMDHENMFWYRQDPGLGLRLIYFSYDVKMKEKGDIPEGYSVSREKKERFSLILESASTNQTSMYLCASSIGTTNLGTEAFFGQGTRLTVV.